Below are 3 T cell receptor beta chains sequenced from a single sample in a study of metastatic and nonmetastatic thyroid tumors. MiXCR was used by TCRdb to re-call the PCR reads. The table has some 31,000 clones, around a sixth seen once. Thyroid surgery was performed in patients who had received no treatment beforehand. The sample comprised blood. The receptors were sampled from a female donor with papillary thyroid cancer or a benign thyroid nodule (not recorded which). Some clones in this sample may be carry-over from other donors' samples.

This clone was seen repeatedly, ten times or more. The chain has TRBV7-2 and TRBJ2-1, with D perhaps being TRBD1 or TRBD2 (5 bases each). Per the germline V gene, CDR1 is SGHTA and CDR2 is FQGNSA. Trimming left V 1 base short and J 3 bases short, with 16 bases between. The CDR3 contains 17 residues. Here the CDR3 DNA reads TGTGCCAGCAGCTTAGGAGGGGCAGGAACACTCTACAATGAGCAGTTCTTC. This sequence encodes CASSLGGAGTLYNEQFF.

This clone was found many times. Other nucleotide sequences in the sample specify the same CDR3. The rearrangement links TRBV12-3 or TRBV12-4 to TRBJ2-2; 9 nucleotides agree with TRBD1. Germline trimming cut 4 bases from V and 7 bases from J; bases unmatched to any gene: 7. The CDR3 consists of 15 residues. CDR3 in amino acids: CASSSTGGAGGELFF. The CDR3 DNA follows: TGTGCCAGCAGTTCTACAGGGGGCGCCGGCGGGGAGCTGTTTTTT.

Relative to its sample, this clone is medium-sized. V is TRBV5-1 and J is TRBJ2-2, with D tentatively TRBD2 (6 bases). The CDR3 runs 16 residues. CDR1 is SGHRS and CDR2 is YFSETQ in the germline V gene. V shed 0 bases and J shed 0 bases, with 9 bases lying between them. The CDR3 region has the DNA TGCGCCAGCAGCTTGGATGGAGGGGCGAACACCGGGGAGCTGTTTTTT. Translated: CASSLDGGANTGELFF.